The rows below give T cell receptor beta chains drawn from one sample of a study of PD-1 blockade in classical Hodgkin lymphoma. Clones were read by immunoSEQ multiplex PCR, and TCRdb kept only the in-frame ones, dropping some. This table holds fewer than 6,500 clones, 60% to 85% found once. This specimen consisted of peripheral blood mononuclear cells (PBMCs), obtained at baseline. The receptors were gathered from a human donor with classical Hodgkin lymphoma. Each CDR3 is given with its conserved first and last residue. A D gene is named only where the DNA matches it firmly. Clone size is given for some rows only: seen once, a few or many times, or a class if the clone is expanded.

CDR3 DNA: TGTGCCAGCAGCCTGGGACAGGATTATGGCTACACCTTC
CDR3 protein: CASSLGQDYGYTF
V gene: TRBV7-9
clone size: .
J gene: TRBJ1-2
D gene: TRBD1

CDR3 DNA: TGTGCCAGCAGCCAAGGGACAGGGGCGAACACTGAAGCTTTCTTT
CDR3 protein: CASSQGTGANTEAFF
V gene: TRBV28
clone size: .
J gene: TRBJ1-1
D gene: TRBD1

CDR3 DNA: TGTGCCAGCAGCTCCGATGGACTAGCGGGAGTCGAGCAGTACTTC
CDR3 protein: CASSSDGLAGVEQYF
V gene: TRBV7-2
clone size: .
J gene: TRBJ2-7
D gene: TRBD2

CDR3 DNA: TGTGCCAGCAGCCCCCGGACAGGACTAGCGTCCTACAATGAGCAGTTCTTC
CDR3 protein: CASSPRTGLASYNEQFF
V gene: TRBV7-8
clone size: .
J gene: TRBJ2-1
D gene: TRBD2

CDR3 DNA: TGTGCCAGCAGCTTAATGCGGGGGGCGCGTGGCACCGGGGAGCTGTTTTTT
CDR3 protein: CASSLMRGARGTGELFF
V gene: TRBV7-9
clone size: .
J gene: TRBJ2-2
D gene: TRBD2

CDR3 DNA: TGCGCCAGCAGCCGGGGCACTGAAGCTTTCTTT
CDR3 protein: CASSRGTEAFF
V gene: TRBV4-1
clone size: .
J gene: TRBJ1-1
D gene: .

CDR3 DNA: TGTGCCAGCACTACTCACGGGGACGGCCACTCCTACGAGCAGTACTTC
CDR3 protein: CASTTHGDGHSYEQYF
V gene: TRBV25-1
clone size: .
J gene: TRBJ2-7
D gene: .

CDR3 DNA: TGTGCCAGTAGTATATTGGGTTCCGCCGGGGAGCTGTTTTTT
CDR3 protein: CASSILGSAGELFF
V gene: TRBV19
clone size: few
J gene: TRBJ2-2
D gene: .

CDR3 DNA: TGTGCCTGGACCGGGGTCCTGAACACCATATATTTT
CDR3 protein: CAWTGVLNTIYF
V gene: TRBV30
clone size: .
J gene: TRBJ1-3
D gene: .

CDR3 DNA: TGTGCCAGCAGCTCTTACAGCGGGCAGCCCCAGCATTTT
CDR3 protein: CASSSYSGQPQHF
V gene: TRBV7-3
clone size: few
J gene: TRBJ1-5
D gene: .

CDR3 DNA: TGTGCCAGCAGCTCCGTCCTAGCCCGGAGTGAGCAGTTCTTC
CDR3 protein: CASSSVLARSEQFF
V gene: TRBV7-9
clone size: few
J gene: TRBJ2-1
D gene: .

CDR3 DNA: TGTGCCAGCAGCCAAGATCGAAGGAGTCAAGACTACGAGCAGTACTTC
CDR3 protein: CASSQDRRSQDYEQYF
V gene: TRBV14
clone size: .
J gene: TRBJ2-7
D gene: .

CDR3 DNA: TGTGCCAGCAGCTTATTGGGACAGGGTGAGGGCTACACCTTC
CDR3 protein: CASSLLGQGEGYTF
V gene: TRBV7-2
clone size: .
J gene: TRBJ1-2
D gene: TRBD1

CDR3 DNA: TGCGCCAGCAGCTCGGGGGCGGGAGACACTGAAGCTTTCTTT
CDR3 protein: CASSSGAGDTEAFF
V gene: TRBV5-1
clone size: .
J gene: TRBJ1-1
D gene: .

CDR3 DNA: TGCGCCAGCCCAAGGGGGATACGCACAGATACGCAGTATTTT
CDR3 protein: CASPRGIRTDTQYF
V gene: TRBV23-1
clone size: .
J gene: TRBJ2-3
D gene: .

CDR3 DNA: TGTGCCAGCAGAGGGACGGGAAGCTACTCCTACAATGAGCAGTTCTTC
CDR3 protein: CASRGTGSYSYNEQFF
V gene: TRBV11-2
clone size: .
J gene: TRBJ2-1
D gene: .

CDR3 DNA: TGTGCCAGCAGGTCGGGACAGGGCACAGATACGCAGTATTTT
CDR3 protein: CASRSGQGTDTQYF
V gene: TRBV2
clone size: few
J gene: TRBJ2-3
D gene: TRBD1

CDR3 DNA: TGTGCCAGCAGTTTGGTCAGGGCAAGGCCCCAGCATTTT
CDR3 protein: CASSLVRARPQHF
V gene: TRBV28
clone size: once
J gene: TRBJ1-5
D gene: .

CDR3 DNA: TGTGCCAGCAGCTTAGATCGGGGGGAAATTGGCGGGGAGCTGTTTTTT
CDR3 protein: CASSLDRGEIGGELFF
V gene: TRBV11-2
clone size: .
J gene: TRBJ2-2
D gene: TRBD2

CDR3 DNA: TGTGCCAGCAGCTCGGGACGGCAGAACCTTGGAAACACCATATATTTT
CDR3 protein: CASSSGRQNLGNTIYF
V gene: TRBV4-2
clone size: once
J gene: TRBJ1-3
D gene: .

CDR3 DNA: TGTGCCTGGAACCAGGGATTGGGGAACACTGAAGCTTTCTTT
CDR3 protein: CAWNQGLGNTEAFF
V gene: TRBV30
clone size: few
J gene: TRBJ1-1
D gene: .

CDR3 DNA: TGTGCCAGCAGCTTATTGGGGACTGCCCTCTACGAGCAGTACTTC
CDR3 protein: CASSLLGTALYEQYF
V gene: TRBV7-2
clone size: .
J gene: TRBJ2-7
D gene: .

CDR3 DNA: TGTGCCAGTGTTGGCTCCTACAATGAGCAGTTCTTC
CDR3 protein: CASVGSYNEQFF
V gene: TRBV5-4
clone size: .
J gene: TRBJ2-1
D gene: .